The 32 T cell receptor beta chains reported below all come from one sample, sequenced in a study of blood T cell repertoires in COVID-19. Libraries were prepared by immunoSEQ multiplex PCR; TCRdb keeps only in-frame clonotypes and omits some of them. The data show fewer than 95,000 clones, about 93% seen once. Sequencing was performed on peripheral blood. The source is an elderly woman with acute or convalescent COVID-19.

The genes are TRBV5-4 and TRBJ2-2, with a tentative D call TRBD1 (6 bases). The germline V gene encodes CDR1 SGHNT and CDR2 YYREEE (reference sequence). The CDR3 is 16 amino acids. Trimming took 0 bases from V and 0 from J, leaving 9 bases between them. Here the CDR3 reads CASSLEAGANTGELFF. Here the CDR3 DNA reads TGTGCCAGCAGCTTGGAGGCAGGGGCGAACACCGGGGAGCTGTTTTTT.

J is TRBJ2-3 and V is TRBV3-1 (or the pseudogene TRBV3-2); 9 bases match TRBD2. Unmatched junction bases numbered 4, after V lost 3 bases and J lost 3 bases. The V gene's germline CDR1 is LGHDT and CDR2 YNNKEL (reference sequence). This CDR3 has 15 residues. The CDR3, as DNA: TGTGCCAGCAGCCATGAGACTAGCGGAACAGATACGCAGTATTTT. Protein sequence: CASSHETSGTDTQYF.

The J gene is TRBJ1-6, the V gene TRBV6-2 or TRBV6-3; 10 nucleotides agree with TRBD1. Unmatched junction bases numbered 4, after V lost 2 bases and J lost 9 bases. CDR3 size: 15 residues. CDR1 is MNHEY and CDR2 is SVGEGT in the germline V gene. The CDR3 sequence is CASSYPWTGGSPLHF. The CDR3 nucleotides read TGTGCCAGCAGTTACCCCTGGACAGGGGGTTCACCCCTCCACTTT.

The V call is TRBV10-3, the J call TRBJ2-1; 11 nucleotides align to TRBD2. The V and J ends lost 4 bases and 6 bases, in that order; junction bases with no gene match: 5. Per germline, CDR1 ENHRY and CDR2 SYGVKD. CDR3 length: 15 residues. CDR3 bases: TGTGCCATCAGTGGGGGACTAGCGGACGTCAATGAGCAGTTCTTC. Translation: CAISGGLADVNEQFF.

This clone was counted a single time. The J gene is TRBJ2-2, the V gene TRBV21-1; the D call in the table, TRBD2, was not verified against the DNA. TRBV21-1 is reported as a pseudogene. This CDR3 spans 17 amino acids. This CDR3 reads CASSWGLAGSTTGELFF. The CDR3 DNA sequence: TGTGCCAGCAGCTGGGGACTAGCGGGATCCACAACCGGGGAGCTGTTTTTT.

This chain links TRBV15 with TRBJ2-7; D not certain. The germline V and J ends were trimmed by 0 bases and 7 bases, with 10 bases remaining between them. The CDR3 spans 13 residues. The germline CDR1 and CDR2 sequences are LNHNV and YYDKDF (reference sequence). The CDR3 coding sequence is TGTGCCACCAGCAGAGATAGCCGGAGAGAGCAGTACTTC. Its translation is CATSRDSRREQYF. The full variable domain, in which reference TRBV15 and TRBJ2-7 provide the parts outside the CDR3, is DAMVIQNPRYQVTQFGKPVTLSCSQTLNHNVMYWYQQKSSQAPKLLFHYYDKDFNNEADTPDNFQSRRPNTSFCFLDIRSPGLGDTAMYLCATSRDSRREQYFGPGTRLTVT.

The V gene is TRBV25-1, the J gene TRBJ1-2, with 9 bases fitting TRBD1. Germline CDR1 MGHDK, CDR2 SYGVNS. The CDR3 covers 14 residues. Trimming removed 2 bases from V and 4 bases from J; junction bases left unmatched: 2. CDR3 sequence (DNA): TGTGCCAGCAGTGAAACAGGGGGCCTCTATGGCTACACCTTC. This sequence encodes CASSETGGLYGYTF.

This chain links TRBV20-1 with TRBJ1-5; D not certain. Trimming left V 3 bases short and J 0 bases short, with 9 bases between. Germline lookup yields CDR1 DFQATT and CDR2 SNEGSKA (reference sequence). The CDR3 runs to 14 residues. CDR3 residues: CSASPGFSNQPQHF. CDR3 sequence (DNA): TGCAGTGCTAGTCCGGGATTTAGCAATCAGCCCCAGCATTTT.

This clone was seen only once. This chain connects TRBV5-4 to TRBJ1-2, with TRBD1 identical over 8 bases. This CDR3 has 16 amino acids. Germline CDR1 SGHNT, CDR2 YYREEE (reference sequence). V dropped 0 bases and J dropped 3; count of bases not matched to a gene: 7. The CDR3 DNA is TGTGCCAGCAGCTTGGAACAGGGGGTTTTGGACTATGGCTACACCTTC. This codes for CASSLEQGVLDYGYTF.

This clone was seen a few times. This chain joins TRBV9 and TRBJ2-5; TRBD2 matches at 13 bases. CDR1 and CDR2 (germline): SGDLS, YYNGEE. The CDR3 extends over 18 amino acids. The trim removed 4 bases at V and 4 bases at J, leaving 13 bases unmatched. CDR3 sequence (DNA): TGTGCCAGCAGCCCGAGCCCTGGGACTAGCGGGAAGAGAGAGACCCAGTACTTC. It yields the protein CASSPSPGTSGKRETQYF. Using reference TRBV9 and TRBJ2-5 for the parts outside the CDR3, the full variable domain is DSGVTQTPKHLITATGQRVTLRCSPRSGDLSVYWYQQSLDQGLQFLIQYYNGEERAKGNILERFSAQQFPDLHSELNLSSLELGDSALYFCASSPSPGTSGKRETQYFGPGTRLLVL.

The J gene is TRBJ2-7, the V gene TRBV5-4; 10 bases align to TRBD1. The CDR3 spans 17 residues. The germline CDR1 and CDR2 sequences are SGHNT and YYREEE (reference sequence). With V trimmed by 5 bases and J by 0 bases, 11 bases remained unmatched. CDR3 sequence: CASSPTGGGLDSYEQYF. The CDR3, as DNA: TGTGCCAGCAGTCCGACAGGGGGCGGCTTGGACTCCTACGAGCAGTACTTC.

The chain recombines TRBV6-5 with TRBJ2-7; 13 nucleotides agree with TRBD2. The germline CDR1 and CDR2 sequences are MNHEY and SVGAGI. The CDR3 contains 14 residues. V gave up 6 bases and J gave up 8 bases; unmatched junction bases: 7. CDR3 sequence reads: CASRPSGTSGKQYF. For the CDR3, the DNA is TGTGCCAGCAGGCCGAGCGGGACTAGCGGGAAGCAGTACTTC.

The chain combines TRBV5-1 with TRBJ2-3; 12 bases fit TRBD2. J lost 4 bases, V lost 4 bases, and 10 bases had no gene match. The CDR3 length is 17 residues. Per germline, CDR1 SGHRS and CDR2 YFSETQ. DNA for the CDR3: TGCGCCAGCAGCCTAACCCCTAGCGGGAGGGCCCCAGATACGCAGTATTTT. Translating gives CASSLTPSGRAPDTQYF.

This rearrangement joins TRBV3-1 (or the pseudogene TRBV3-2) to TRBJ2-3, with a possible D match to TRBD2 (6 bases). CDR1 and CDR2 (germline): LGHDT, YNNKEL (reference sequence). Trimming took 2 bases from V and 1 from J, leaving 13 bases between them. The CDR3 is 16 amino acids. CDR3 protein: CASSQSGRGGTDTQYF. The CDR3 DNA sequence: TGTGCCAGCAGCCAATCGGGGCGGGGCGGCACAGATACGCAGTATTTT.

This rearrangement joins TRBV7-9 to TRBJ2-3; D might be TRBD2 (6 bases). The CDR3 is made up of 12 amino acids. Per the germline V gene, CDR1 is SEHNR and CDR2 is FQNEAQ (reference sequence). The V gene lost 5 bases and the J gene lost 6 bases, with 9 bases spanning the gap. The CDR3 is CASSRDSDTQYF. In nucleotides, the CDR3 is TGTGCCAGCAGCCGGGACTCTGATACGCAGTATTTT.

The V call is TRBV6-6, the J call TRBJ2-7, with 7 bases fitting TRBD1. The junction had 8 bases not matched to a gene; V was cut back by 9 bases and J by 3 bases. Germline-derived CDR1 and CDR2 are MNHNY and SVGAGI (reference sequence). This CDR3 is 13 amino acids long. CDR3 nucleotides: TGTGCCAGTACTGCCGGGACAGTCTACGAGCAGTACTTC. This gives the protein CASTAGTVYEQYF.

V and J are TRBV6-2 or TRBV6-3 and TRBJ2-1; D possibly corresponds to TRBD2 (5 bases). Germline assignment: CDR1 MNHEY and CDR2 SVGEGT. Between the trimmed V and J ends, which lost 4 bases and 8 bases, there was a span of 9 bases. The CDR3 is 12 amino acids. The CDR3: CASSLGRHEQFF. CDR3 sequence (DNA): TGTGCCAGCAGTTTGGGGAGACATGAGCAGTTCTTC.

This chain connects TRBV5-4 to TRBJ1-4, with D tentatively TRBD1 (5 bases). Germline assignment: CDR1 SGHNT and CDR2 YYREEE (reference sequence). This CDR3 spans 15 amino acids. The V end was cut by 4 bases, the J end by 3 bases, with 13 bases between. The CDR3 DNA is TGTGCCAGCAGCCTCCTCGGAGGGGCTAATGAAAAACTGTTTTTT. Its protein is CASSLLGGANEKLFF.

The rearrangement joins TRBV6-5 to TRBJ1-4, with D possibly being TRBD1 (5 bases). Trimming cost V 8 bases and J 6 bases, with 19 bases left between them. Germline CDR1 MNHEY, CDR2 SVGAGI. CDR3 length: 15 amino acids. The CDR3 nucleotides read TGTGCCAGCGCCTCCATTAGCAGGGCCGATGAAAAACTGTTTTTT. Protein product: CASASISRADEKLFF.

The gene calls are TRBV7-2 and TRBJ1-3, with 9 bases identical to TRBD1. Germline CDR1 and CDR2: SGHTA and FQGNSA. This CDR3 has 15 residues. Losses at the gene ends were 5 bases for V and 5 bases for J; bases not matched to a gene: 7. The CDR3: CASSITGTGRNTIYF. The CDR3, as DNA: TGTGCCAGCAGCATTACTGGGACAGGGCGAAACACCATATATTTT.

This sequence joins TRBV10-3 and TRBJ2-1; D is possibly TRBD1 (5 bases). CDR1 is ENHRY, CDR2 SYGVKD, per germline. CDR3 length: 14 residues. Trimming cost V 3 bases and J 4 bases, with 10 bases left between them. CDR3 DNA sequence: TGTGCCATCAGTGACAGGGCGGAATACAATGAGCAGTTCTTC. This encodes CAISDRAEYNEQFF.

The chain links TRBV7-9 to TRBJ2-1, with TRBD1 as a possible D gene (6 bases). Between the trimmed V and J ends, which lost 2 bases and 10 bases, there was a span of 15 bases. The CDR3 is made up of 14 amino acids. Looked up from germline, CDR1 is SEHNR and CDR2 is FQNEAQ (reference sequence). CDR3 sequence: CASSLLGGTEEQFF. CDR3 sequence (DNA): TGTGCCAGCAGCTTACTAGGGGGAACGGAGGAGCAGTTCTTC.

A few counts support this clone. V gene TRBV2 combines with J gene TRBJ1-5, with 9 bases identical to TRBD1. Trimming cost V 5 bases and J 1 base; bases outside gene matches: 9. Germline V gene lookup returns CDR1 SNHLY and CDR2 FYNNEI. CDR3 length equals 17 residues. The CDR3 nucleotides read TGTGCCAGCAGTTTTGCCCCGGGACAGGGCAGCAATCAGCCCCAGCATTTT. Amino acid sequence: CASSFAPGQGSNQPQHF.

The chain links TRBV19 to TRBJ1-3; TRBD1 aligns across 7 bases. V dropped 9 bases and J dropped 0; count of bases not matched to a gene: 8. Germline V gives CDR1 LNHDA, CDR2 SQIVND (reference sequence). The CDR3 loop spans 15 amino acids. The CDR3 coding sequence is TGTGCCAGCCGGGGACAGACAAGCTCTGGAAACACCATATATTTT. Residues: CASRGQTSSGNTIYF.

A few counts support this clone. Written as DNA, the CDR3 is TGTGCCAGCAGTCTCCAGATCCAAGAGACCCAGTACTTC. This sequence encodes CASSLQIQETQYF. V and J are TRBV6-5 and TRBJ2-5, with D uncertain. The CDR3 spans 13 residues. Germline V CDR1 and CDR2: MNHEY, SVGAGI. Trimming took 5 bases from V and 1 from J, leaving 8 bases between them.

The chain is built from TRBV28 and TRBJ2-3, with unresolved D. Trimming left V 3 bases short and J 1 base short, with 11 bases between. Germline V gene sequence: CDR1 MDHEN, CDR2 SYDVKM. CDR3 size: 15 residues. DNA of the CDR3: TGTGCCAGCAGTTTTTCTACGACTGGCACAGATACGCAGTATTTT. Protein sequence: CASSFSTTGTDTQYF.

The gene calls are TRBV2 and TRBJ1-5; perhaps TRBD1 as D (6 bases). Trimming left V 5 bases short and J 3 bases short, with 14 bases between. Germline V gene sequence: CDR1 SNHLY, CDR2 FYNNEI. The CDR3 is 15 amino acids. The CDR3 DNA follows: TGTGCCAGCAGTCTCGGGGGGGCTCCCAATCAGCCCCAGCATTTT. It is translated as CASSLGGAPNQPQHF.

A few counts support this clone. This rearrangement joins TRBV28 to TRBJ2-2; D possibly corresponds to TRBD1 (6 bases). The germline gives CDR1 MDHEN, CDR2 SYDVKM. The CDR3 totals 15 residues. The V end was cut by 2 bases, the J end by 3 bases, with 10 bases between. CDR3 loop: CASSLITGYTGELFF. The CDR3 DNA sequence: TGTGCCAGCAGTTTAATCACAGGGTACACCGGGGAGCTGTTTTTT.

V is TRBV15 and J is TRBJ2-7; TRBD2 matches at 8 bases. There are 16 residues in the CDR3. Germline values: CDR1 LNHNV, CDR2 YYDKDF (reference sequence). V shed 0 bases, J shed 7 bases, and the junction held 11 bases outside the gene matches. The CDR3 loop reads CATSREVAGGAREQYF. CDR3 nucleotide sequence: TGTGCCACCAGCAGAGAAGTGGCCGGGGGGGCTCGGGAGCAGTACTTC.

The chain carries TRBV3-1 (or the pseudogene TRBV3-2) and TRBJ2-7; no firm D call. Trimming removed 0 bases at V and 4 bases at J, with 13 bases between. Germline assignment: CDR1 LGHDT and CDR2 YNNKEL (reference sequence). This CDR3 spans 15 amino acids. CDR3 in amino acids: CASSQEVRSSYEQYF. The DNA of the CDR3 is TGTGCCAGCAGCCAAGAGGTCAGGTCTTCGTACGAGCAGTACTTC.

The rearrangement uses TRBV5-1 and TRBJ2-3, with 10 bases aligning to TRBD2. Trimming took 4 bases from V and 3 from J; bases not matched to a gene: 5. Germline CDR1 and CDR2: SGHRS and YFSETQ. There are 15 residues in the CDR3. The CDR3 protein is CASSLSGGRTDTQYF. CDR3 in DNA: TGCGCCAGCAGCCTTAGCGGGGGGAGGACAGATACGCAGTATTTT.

The gene calls are TRBV2 and TRBJ1-2; D is ambiguous. Trimming cost V 2 bases and J 0 bases, with 4 bases left between them. There are 13 residues in the CDR3. CDR1 is SNHLY, CDR2 FYNNEI, per germline. CDR3 DNA: TGTGCCAGCAGTGAACTATCTAACTATGGCTACACCTTC. Translation: CASSELSNYGYTF.